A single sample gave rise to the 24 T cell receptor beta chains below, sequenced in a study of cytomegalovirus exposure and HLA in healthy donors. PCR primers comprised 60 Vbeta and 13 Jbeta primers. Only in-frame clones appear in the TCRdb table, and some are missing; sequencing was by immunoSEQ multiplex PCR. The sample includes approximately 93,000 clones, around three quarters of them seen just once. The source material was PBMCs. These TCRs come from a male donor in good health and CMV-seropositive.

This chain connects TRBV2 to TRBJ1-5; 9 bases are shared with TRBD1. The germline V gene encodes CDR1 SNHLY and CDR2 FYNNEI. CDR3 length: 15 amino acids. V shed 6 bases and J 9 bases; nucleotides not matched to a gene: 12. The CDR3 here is CASRGETGGAGPQHF. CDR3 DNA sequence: TGTGCCAGCAGGGGCGAAACAGGGGGCGCAGGGCCCCAGCATTTT.

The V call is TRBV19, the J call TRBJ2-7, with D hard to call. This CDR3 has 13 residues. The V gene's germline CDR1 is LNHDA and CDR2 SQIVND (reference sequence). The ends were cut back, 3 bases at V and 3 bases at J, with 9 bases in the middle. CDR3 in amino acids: CASSIGANYEQYF. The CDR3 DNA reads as TGTGCCAGTAGTATTGGTGCGAACTACGAGCAGTACTTC. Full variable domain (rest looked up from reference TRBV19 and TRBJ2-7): DGGITQSPKYLFRKEGQNVTLSCEQNLNHDAMYWYRQDPGQGLRLIYYSQIVNDFQKGDIAEGYSVSREKKESFPLTVTSAQKNPTAFYLCASSIGANYEQYFGPGTRLTVT.

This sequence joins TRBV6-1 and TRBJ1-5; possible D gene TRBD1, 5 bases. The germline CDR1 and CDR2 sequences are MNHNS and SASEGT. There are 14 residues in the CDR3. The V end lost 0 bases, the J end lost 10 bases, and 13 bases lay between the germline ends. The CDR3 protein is CASSEAGPGNPQHF. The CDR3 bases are TGTGCCAGCAGTGAAGCGGGGCCAGGGAACCCCCAGCATTTT.

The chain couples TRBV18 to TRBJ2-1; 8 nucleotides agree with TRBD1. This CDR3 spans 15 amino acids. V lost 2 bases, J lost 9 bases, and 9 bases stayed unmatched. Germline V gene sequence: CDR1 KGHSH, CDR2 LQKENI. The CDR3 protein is CASSPALDRAAEQFF. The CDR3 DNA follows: TGTGCCAGCTCACCAGCCTTGGACAGGGCCGCTGAGCAGTTCTTC.

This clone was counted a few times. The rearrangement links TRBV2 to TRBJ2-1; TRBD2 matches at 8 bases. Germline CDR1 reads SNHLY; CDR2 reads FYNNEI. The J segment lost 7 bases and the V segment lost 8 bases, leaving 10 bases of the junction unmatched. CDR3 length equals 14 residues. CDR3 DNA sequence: TGTGCCAGCCGGGTCCCCCGGGGGGGAAATGAGCAGTTCTTC. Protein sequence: CASRVPRGGNEQFF.

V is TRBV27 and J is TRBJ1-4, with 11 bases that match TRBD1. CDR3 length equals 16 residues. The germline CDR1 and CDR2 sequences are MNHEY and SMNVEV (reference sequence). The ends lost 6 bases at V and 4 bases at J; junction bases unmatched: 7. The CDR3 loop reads CASRAGTGGFNEKLFF. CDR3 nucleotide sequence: TGTGCCAGCAGGGCCGGGACAGGGGGTTTTAATGAAAAACTGTTTTTT.

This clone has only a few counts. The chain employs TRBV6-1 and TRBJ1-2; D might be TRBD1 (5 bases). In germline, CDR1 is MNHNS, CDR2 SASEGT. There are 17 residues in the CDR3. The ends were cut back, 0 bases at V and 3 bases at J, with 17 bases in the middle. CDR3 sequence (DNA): TGTGCCAGCAGTGAAGCAGATTCGGGACTTCTCGACTATGGCTACACCTTC. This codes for CASSEADSGLLDYGYTF.

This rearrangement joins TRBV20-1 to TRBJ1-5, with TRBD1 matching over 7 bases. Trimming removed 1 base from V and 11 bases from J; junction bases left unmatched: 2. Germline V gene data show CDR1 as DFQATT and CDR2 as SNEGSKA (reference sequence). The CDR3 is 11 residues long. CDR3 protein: CSARVDRAQHF. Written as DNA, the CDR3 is TGCAGTGCTAGAGTCGACAGGGCCCAGCATTTT.

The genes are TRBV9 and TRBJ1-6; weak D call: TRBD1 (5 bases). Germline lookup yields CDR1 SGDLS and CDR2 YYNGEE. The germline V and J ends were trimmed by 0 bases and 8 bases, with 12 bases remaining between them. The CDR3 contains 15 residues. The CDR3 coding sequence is TGTGCCAGCAGCGTAGAAACCAGGGTTGATTCACCCCTCCACTTT. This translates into CASSVETRVDSPLHF.

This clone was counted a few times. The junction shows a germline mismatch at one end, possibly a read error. The CDR3 is CASSEGTGVSF. In nucleotides, the CDR3 is TGTGCCAGCAGTGAAGGCACAGGGGTATCCTTC. The J gene is TRBJ1-2, the V gene TRBV6-1, with TRBD1 identical over 7 bases. The CDR3 contains 11 residues. The germline V gene has CDR1 MNHNS and CDR2 SASEGT.

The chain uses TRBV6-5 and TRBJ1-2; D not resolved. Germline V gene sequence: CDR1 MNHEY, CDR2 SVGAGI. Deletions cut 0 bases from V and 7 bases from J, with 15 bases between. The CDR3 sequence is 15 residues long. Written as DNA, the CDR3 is TGTGCCAGCAGTTACTCAACGGGGTGGAATGGTGGCTACACCTTC. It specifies CASSYSTGWNGGYTF.

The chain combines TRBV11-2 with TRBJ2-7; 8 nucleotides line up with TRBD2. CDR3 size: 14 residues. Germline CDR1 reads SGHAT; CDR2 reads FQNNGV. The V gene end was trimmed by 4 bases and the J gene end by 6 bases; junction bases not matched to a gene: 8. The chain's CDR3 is CASSSRGGPLEQYF. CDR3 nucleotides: TGTGCCAGCAGCTCCCGGGGGGGCCCCCTCGAGCAGTACTTC.

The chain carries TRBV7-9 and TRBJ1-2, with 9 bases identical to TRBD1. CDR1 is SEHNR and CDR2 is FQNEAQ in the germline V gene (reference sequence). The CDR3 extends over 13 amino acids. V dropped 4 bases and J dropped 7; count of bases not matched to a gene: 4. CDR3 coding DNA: TGTGCCAGCAGCTGGACAGGGGTTGGTGGCTACACCTTC. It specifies CASSWTGVGGYTF. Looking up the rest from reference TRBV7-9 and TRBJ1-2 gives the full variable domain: DTGVSQNPRHKITKRGQNVTFRCDPISEHNRLYWYRQTLGQGPEFLTYFQNEAQLEKSRLLSDRFSAERPKGSFSTLEIQRTEQGDSAMYLCASSWTGVGGYTFGSGTRLTVV.

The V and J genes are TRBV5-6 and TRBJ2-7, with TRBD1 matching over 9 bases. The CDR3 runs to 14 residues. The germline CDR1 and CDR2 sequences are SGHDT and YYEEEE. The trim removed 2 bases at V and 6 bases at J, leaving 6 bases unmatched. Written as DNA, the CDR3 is TGTGCCAGCAGCTTCTTCCCGGGACAGGGCGAGCAGTACTTC. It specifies CASSFFPGQGEQYF.

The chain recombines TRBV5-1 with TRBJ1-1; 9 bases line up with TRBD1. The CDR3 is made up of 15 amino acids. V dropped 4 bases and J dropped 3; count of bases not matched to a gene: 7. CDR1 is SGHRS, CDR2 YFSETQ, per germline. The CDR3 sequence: CASSEGTGRDTEAFF. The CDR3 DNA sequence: TGCGCCAGCAGCGAAGGGACAGGGCGGGACACTGAAGCTTTCTTT.

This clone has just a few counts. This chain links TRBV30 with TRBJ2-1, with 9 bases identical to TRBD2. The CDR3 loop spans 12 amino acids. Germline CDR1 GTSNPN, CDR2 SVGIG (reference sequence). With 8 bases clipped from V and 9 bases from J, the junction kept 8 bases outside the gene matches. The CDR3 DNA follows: TGTGCCGGTAGCGGGGGAAGGGGTGAGCAGTTCTTC. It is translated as CAGSGGRGEQFF.

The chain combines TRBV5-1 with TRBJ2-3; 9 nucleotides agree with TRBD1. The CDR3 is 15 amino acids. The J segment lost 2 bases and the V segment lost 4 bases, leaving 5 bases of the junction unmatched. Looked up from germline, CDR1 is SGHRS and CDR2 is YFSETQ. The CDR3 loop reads CASSLQGANTDTQYF. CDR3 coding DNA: TGCGCCAGCAGCCTACAGGGGGCTAACACAGATACGCAGTATTTT.

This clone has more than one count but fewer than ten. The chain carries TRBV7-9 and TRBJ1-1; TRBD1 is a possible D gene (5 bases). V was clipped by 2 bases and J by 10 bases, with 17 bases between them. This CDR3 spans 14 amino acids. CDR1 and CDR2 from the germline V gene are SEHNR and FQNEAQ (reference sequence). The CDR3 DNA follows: TGTGCCAGCAGCTTACTACGGGACTCACTAGGAGCTTTCTTT. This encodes CASSLLRDSLGAFF. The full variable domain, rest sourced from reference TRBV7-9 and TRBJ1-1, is DTGVSQNPRHKITKRGQNVTFRCDPISEHNRLYWYRQTLGQGPEFLTYFQNEAQLEKSRLLSDRFSAERPKGSFSTLEIQRTEQGDSAMYLCASSLLRDSLGAFFGQGTRLTVV.

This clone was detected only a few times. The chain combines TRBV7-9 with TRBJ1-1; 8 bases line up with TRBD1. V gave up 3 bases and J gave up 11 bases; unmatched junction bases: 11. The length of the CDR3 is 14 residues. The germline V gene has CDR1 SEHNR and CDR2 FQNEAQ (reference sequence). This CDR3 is CASSFPELGQDAFF. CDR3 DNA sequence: TGTGCCAGCAGCTTTCCCGAGCTGGGACAGGACGCTTTCTTT.

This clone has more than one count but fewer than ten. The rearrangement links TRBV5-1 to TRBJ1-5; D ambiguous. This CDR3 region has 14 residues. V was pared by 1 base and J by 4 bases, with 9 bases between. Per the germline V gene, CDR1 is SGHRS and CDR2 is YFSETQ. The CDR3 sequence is CASSLRSGNQPQHF. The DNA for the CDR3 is TGCGCCAGCAGCTTGAGATCCGGGAATCAGCCCCAGCATTTT.

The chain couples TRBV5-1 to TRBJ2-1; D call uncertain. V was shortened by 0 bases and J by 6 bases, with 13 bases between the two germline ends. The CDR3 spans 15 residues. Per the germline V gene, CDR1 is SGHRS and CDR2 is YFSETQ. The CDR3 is CASSLGHPTPNEQFF. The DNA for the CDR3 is TGCGCCAGCAGCTTGGGCCACCCGACTCCCAATGAGCAGTTCTTC. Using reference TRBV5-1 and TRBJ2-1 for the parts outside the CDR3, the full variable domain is KAGVTQTPRYLIKTRGQQVTLSCSPISGHRSVSWYQQTPGQGLQFLFEYFSETQRNKGNFPGRFSGRQFSNSRSEMNVSTLELGDSALYLCASSLGHPTPNEQFFGPGTRLTVL.

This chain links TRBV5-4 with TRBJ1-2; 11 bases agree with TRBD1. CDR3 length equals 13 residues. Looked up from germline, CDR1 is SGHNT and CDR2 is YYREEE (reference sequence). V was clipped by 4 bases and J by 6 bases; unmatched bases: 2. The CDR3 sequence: CASSPGQGDGYTF. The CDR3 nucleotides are TGTGCCAGCAGCCCGGGACAGGGGGATGGCTACACCTTC.

CDR3 protein: CASSRTSAFQETQYF. The DNA for the CDR3 is TGCGCCAGCAGCCGGACTAGCGCCTTCCAAGAGACCCAGTACTTC. This chain links TRBV10-2 with TRBJ2-5; TRBD2 matches at 9 bases. CDR1 is WSHSY and CDR2 is SAAADI in the germline V gene. V shed 6 bases, J shed 1 base, and the junction held 6 bases outside the gene matches. The CDR3 consists of 15 residues.

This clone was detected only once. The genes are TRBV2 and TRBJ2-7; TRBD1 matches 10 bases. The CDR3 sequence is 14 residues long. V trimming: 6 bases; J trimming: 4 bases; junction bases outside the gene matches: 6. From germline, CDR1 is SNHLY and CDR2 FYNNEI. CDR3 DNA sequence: TGTGCCAGCAGGGAGGGACAGGGGCTTTACGAGCAGTACTTC. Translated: CASREGQGLYEQYF.